The sequence of this T cell receptor (beta chain) was determined in a study of blood T cell repertoires in COVID-19. Across the whole study: T cells, B-cell-depleted T cells, or PBMCs provided the cDNA or gDNA that served as material.

Germline V lookup: CDR1 SEHNR, CDR2 FQNEAQ (reference sequence). Between the trimmed V and J ends, which lost 1 base and 2 bases, there was a span of 6 bases. This CDR3 has 14 residues. Repertoires were generated with immunoSEQ multiplex PCR, while TCRdb's copy carries only in-frame clones and drops some. The sample records 35,000 to 50,000 clones, 90% being singletons. The V gene is TRBV7-9, the J gene TRBJ1-5; D is ambiguous. Sequencing was performed on peripheral blood. This TCR came from a man between 50 and 59 years old with active COVID-19. The DNA of the CDR3 is TGTGCCAGCAGCTTAGACACAGGCAATCAGCCCCAGCATTTT. This sequence encodes CASSLDTGNQPQHF.